This entry lists 7 T cell receptor beta chains sequenced from one sample in a study of graft-versus-host responses after intestinal transplantation. Only in-frame clones appear in the TCRdb table, and some are missing; sequencing was by immunoSEQ multiplex PCR. The sample has about 6,700 clones, over 75% seen once. Sequencing used PBMCs, obtained roughly 89 days after transplant. Every receptor here comes from a human patient who received an intestinal transplant, so some T cells may come from the graft donor.

This chain links TRBV4-1 with TRBJ1-6; D remains ambiguous. The germline CDR1 and CDR2 sequences are MGHRA and YSYEKL. V was shortened by 5 bases and J by 6 bases, with 5 bases between the two germline ends. The CDR3 has 12 amino acids. The CDR3 here is CASSGGNSPLHF. The CDR3 DNA sequence: TGCGCCAGCAGCGGAGGTAATTCACCCCTCCACTTT.

This chain connects TRBV6-1 to TRBJ1-2, with 7 bases aligning to TRBD1. Germline V lookup: CDR1 MNHNS, CDR2 SASEGT. V gave up 5 bases and J gave up 6 bases; unmatched junction bases: 6. The CDR3 is 13 residues long. CDR3 coding DNA: TGTGCCAGCAGTTTGACAGGGTTTGATGGCTACACCTTC. Encoded protein: CASSLTGFDGYTF.

The J gene is TRBJ2-3, the V gene TRBV7-8, with TRBD2 identical over 14 bases. The CDR3 loop spans 19 amino acids. Trimming at V came to 5 bases and at J to 4 bases, leaving 14 bases not matched to a gene. CDR1 SGHVS and CDR2 FQNEAQ come from the germline V gene. CDR3 nucleotide sequence: TGTGCCAGCAGCGACCAGGGACTAGCGGGAGTGGGGGGCCCAGATACGCAGTATTTT. Amino acid sequence: CASSDQGLAGVGGPDTQYF.

The rearrangement links TRBV6-4 to TRBJ1-2; D is unresolved. The CDR3 contains 13 residues. With 3 bases removed from V and 2 bases from J, the gap between germline ends came to 7 bases. Germline CDR1 MRHNA, CDR2 SNTAGT. CDR3 sequence reads: CASSEGDNYGYTF. The CDR3 bases are TGTGCCAGCAGTGAAGGTGACAACTATGGCTACACCTTC.

The CDR3 sequence is CASSTGTGAQPQHF. Written as DNA, the CDR3 is TGTGCCAGCAGCACCGGGACAGGGGCACAGCCCCAGCATTTT. The chain carries TRBV5-6 and TRBJ1-5; 10 nucleotides align to TRBD1. The V and J ends lost 4 bases and 7 bases, in that order; junction bases with no gene match: 5. The CDR3 runs to 14 residues. Germline loops: CDR1 SGHDT, CDR2 YYEEEE. Full variable domain (rest looked up from reference TRBV5-6 and TRBJ1-5): DAGVTQSPTHLIKTRGQQVTLRCSPKSGHDTVSWYQQALGQGPQFIFQYYEEEERQRGNFPDRFSGHQFPNYSSELNVNALLLGDSALYLCASSTGTGAQPQHFGDGTRLSIL.

V is TRBV27 and J is TRBJ1-1; D is perhaps TRBD1 (5 bases). The CDR3 covers 15 residues. Germline loops: CDR1 MNHEY, CDR2 SMNVEV (reference sequence). Trimming stripped 3 bases from V and 0 bases from J, with 11 bases between. The CDR3 coding sequence is TGTGCCAGCAGTTTTGGGGGGAGAATGAACACTGAAGCTTTCTTT. As protein: CASSFGGRMNTEAFF.

The chain carries TRBV28 and TRBJ2-3; 10 nucleotides line up with TRBD1. Germline CDR1 reads MDHEN; CDR2 reads SYDVKM. Germline trimming cut 2 bases from V and 1 base from J; bases unmatched to any gene: 0. CDR3 size: 15 residues. The CDR3 here is CASSLGTGGTDTQYF. For the CDR3, the DNA is TGTGCCAGCAGTTTAGGGACAGGGGGCACAGATACGCAGTATTTT.